This T cell receptor (beta chain) emerged from a study of blood T cells in healthy people across ages (dated by TCRdb to between 2014 and 2017). Regarding the study in general: Template switching captured roughly one uniquely barcoded TCR beta cDNA molecule per two T cells in model experiments. Using deep sequencing normalized with unique cDNA molecular identifiers, the study measured how TCR beta repertoire diversity changes with age. Using the same blood draw, the study looked at two additional independent replicas of 1 million unique cDNA reads for two donors, one aged 18 to 30 and the other aged 80 or older. The donors were divided into four age groups: young (average approximately 17 years), middle-aged (about 39), aged (approximately 62) and long-lived (approximately 74). Donors of different ages were randomly distributed across sequencing lanes to avoid experimental bias.

The roughly 42 donors, aged 6 to 90 years, were systemically healthy Caucasian individuals from Russia. Roughly 9.5 milliliters of peripheral blood were drawn from each donor into EDTA-treated Vacutainer tubes. Ficoll-Paque density-gradient centrifugation was used to isolate PBMCs, with at least 6.5 million per sample. Total RNA was extracted from PBMCs with Trizol reagent, with at least 5.5 micrograms obtained per sample. For every donor, flow cytometry on a PBMC aliquot measured the percentage of naive CD45RAhigh/CD27high T cells. This clonotype was observed a few times. Its target antigen remains unknown. The record has no base qualities; no much larger clone is one base away. Findings and caveats that apply to the study as a whole: Estimates of total diversity based on one million sequenced T cells were considered lower bounds and underestimates. Observed TCR beta diversity correlated strongly with the percentage of naive T cells measured by flow cytometry. Donor CMV infection status was unknown, potentially confounding age-related changes in expanded clonotypes. Conclusive comparison of naive and antigen-experienced compartments was prevented by the profiling of bulk unsorted PBMCs. Compared with the aged group, the long-lived group had more naive CD4+ T cells, fewer expanded clones and increased TCR diversity, a pattern suggesting age selection. Observed TCR beta diversity per million T cells fell roughly linearly with age, and a significant reduction was already apparent by age approximately 41.

From cysteine to phenylalanine, the CDR3 is 13 amino acids long. Only CDR3 DNA remains: 39 bases, in frame from the first base. The germline V gene yields SGHAT for CDR1 and FQNNGV for CDR2. V is pared back by 2 bases and J by 10 bases, with 12 bases lying between the germline termini. Library preparation employed 5' RACE. The reads were generated on an Illumina HiSeq 2500. A second PCR of about 6 to 11 cycles was performed with a sample-barcoded 5' primer and a J-beta primer mix. A template-switch 5' adaptor carrying 12 random nucleotides introduced a unique molecular identifier onto each TCR beta cDNA molecule. Each sample yielded at least 2.5 million CDR3-containing paired-end reads. The Mint cDNA synthesis kit, primed by a TRBC-specific oligonucleotide, was used to synthesize first-strand cDNA from all RNA. After uracil-DNA glycosylase treatment, a first 18-cycle PCR used universal primers M1SS and BC2_uni_R on all cDNA. As for the original processing: Normalization of each sample was performed by random selection of 1 million high-quality reads, each carrying a distinct molecular identifier. Instead of being binned into consensus sequences, reads with shared molecular identifiers were discarded. MiTCR, set to a Q25 quality threshold and the strictest error-elimination algorithm, was used for CDR3 identification, clonotype clustering and error correction. A nonparametric unseen species model with Euler transformation was used to estimate a lower bound on total TCR beta diversity. TCRdb itself trimmed the public reads at Q25 with fastp, ran MiXCR and retained productive beta chains. CDR3 protein sequences are deduplicated, and each keeps its most common genes and DNA. These V and J calls are TCRdb output, not the study's own analysis. The table for this sample lists almost 800,000 distinct CDR3 sequences; 58% of them were counted only once. Together, the top ten hold over 20% of the sample.

Sequences were obtained from blood. The clonotype was recovered from a young man in good health. The chain links TRBV11-2 with TRBJ2-1; no D gene call is confident. The base sequence is TGTGCCAGCAGCTTACAATTCCTGGCAGAGCAGTTCTTC. This is translated as CASSLQFLAEQFF.